This entry lists 26 T cell receptor beta chains sequenced from one sample in a study of tumor-infiltrating lymphocytes in primary liver carcinoma. TCR beta cDNA was made from 500 ng total RNA with a constant-region primer. ARM-PCR, slightly modified, supplied the TCR beta libraries through three nested multiplex PCR rounds. With TRBV1-TRBV30 forward primers and a C-beta reverse primer, the first two PCR rounds were run for around 10 cycles each. One entry per CDR3 protein results from TCRdb running MiXCR on the multiplex PCR reads. The top ten clones hold 15% to 20% of a sample with tens of thousands of distinct CDR3 sequences, 72% of them seen once. Total RNA and DNA came together from around 20-30 mg of bulk tissue without cell sorting. The source material was liver tumor tissue from sampling region 1. Subset here: tumor region T1, superior pole. The receptor set was obtained from a middle-aged man with primary liver carcinoma and hepatitis B virus infection.

In the case of this clonotype: This CDR3 is missing its conserved last phenylalanine or tryptophan, likely due to a read error. The rearrangement links TRBV10-3 to TRBJ2-7, with D maybe TRBD1 (6 bases). The germline gives CDR1 ENHRY, CDR2 SYGVKD. The CDR3 spans 12 residues. The CDR3 reads CVITGTPGEQYL. In DNA, the CDR3 is TGTGTCATCACCGGGACACCGGGCGAGCAGTACTTA.

As concerns this clonotype: One end of the junction varies from germline; a read error may be responsible. The rearrangement uses TRBV10-3 and TRBJ2-3; tentative D call: TRBD1 (6 bases). Per the germline V gene, CDR1 is ENHRY and CDR2 is SYGVKD. The CDR3 contains 15 residues. CDR3 bases: TGTGTCATCGGTAAGGACAGCCCTGGCACAGATACGCAGTATTTT. Its protein product is CVIGKDSPGTDTQYF.

This clonotype was counted many times. The chain has TRBV10-3 and TRBJ1-1; D unresolved. The germline CDR1 and CDR2 sequences are ENHRY and SYGVKD. The CDR3 runs to 16 residues. The V and J ends lost 9 bases and 3 bases respectively, with 23 bases between them. In nucleotides, the CDR3 is TGTGCCATTTTACCCTCACGTGGTTTGGTGGACACTGAAGCTTTCTTT. The encoded protein is CAILPSRGLVDTEAFF.

The rearrangement uses TRBV10-3 and TRBJ2-3, with D unresolved. The CDR3 has 13 amino acids. Per the germline V gene, CDR1 is ENHRY and CDR2 is SYGVKD. V was shortened by 3 bases and J by 6 bases, with 10 bases between the two germline ends. As DNA, the CDR3 is TGTGCCATCAGTGAAGACACCACGGATACGCAGTATTTT. Protein product: CAISEDTTDTQYF.

This clonotype appeared many times. V gene TRBV12-3 or TRBV12-4 combines with J gene TRBJ2-2, with a possible D match to TRBD1 (6 bases). The V gene lost 2 bases and the J gene lost 4 bases, with 8 bases spanning the gap. CDR3 size: 14 residues. This CDR3 reads CASSLTQGTGELFF. The DNA of the CDR3 is TGTGCCAGCAGTTTAACACAGGGCACCGGGGAGCTGTTTTTT.

In the case of this clonotype: Compared with germline, one end of the junction differs, possibly owing to a read error. This chain uses TRBV4-1 with TRBJ2-1, with a possible D match to TRBD2 (5 bases). Germline CDR1 reads MGHRA; CDR2 reads YSYEKL. CDR3 length: 13 residues. CDR3 sequence: CTSSQALPGEQFF. The DNA for the CDR3 is TGCACCAGCAGCCAAGCCCTCCCGGGGGAGCAGTTCTTC.

As for this clonotype: The junction and the germline gene differ at one end; a read error may be behind it. J is TRBJ2-1 and V is TRBV11-1, with D possibly being TRBD1 (5 bases). Per the germline V gene, CDR1 is SGHAT and CDR2 is FQDESV (reference sequence). The CDR3 covers 13 residues. This CDR3 reads CASSLGRANVQLF. The CDR3 DNA follows: TGTGCCAGCAGCTTAGGCAGGGCAAATGTGCAGCTCTTC. The full variable domain, with the rest looked up from reference TRBV11-1 and TRBJ2-1, is EAEVAQSPRYKITEKSQAVAFWCDPISGHATLYWYRQILGQGPELLVQFQDESVVDDSQLPKDRFSAERLKGVDSTLKIQPAELGDSAMYLCASSLGRANVQLFGPGTRLTVL.

Points on this clonotype: One base away lies a much larger clone, so this may be a sequencing read error. The chain links TRBV5-1 to TRBJ2-2; 9 positions agree with TRBD2. Germline CDR1 and CDR2: SGHRS and YFSETQ. The V and J ends lost 2 bases and 5 bases, in that order; junction bases with no gene match: 7. This CDR3 contains 16 residues. DNA for the CDR3: TGCGCCAGCAGCTTCCTACTAGCGGGTTTTACCGGGGAGCTGTTTTTT. Protein: CASSFLLAGFTGELFF.

For this clonotype: At one end, the junction sequence differs from germline, possibly due to a read error. The rearrangement uses TRBV6-6 and TRBJ1-5; no definite D call. Germline CDR1 and CDR2: MNHNY and SVGAGI (reference sequence). The CDR3 loop spans 16 amino acids. The CDR3 reads CARSYRVEYSNQSQHF. The DNA for the CDR3 is TGTGCCAGGAGTTACCGAGTAGAGTATAGCAATCAGTCCCAACATTTT.

With regard to this clonotype: Just one base apart from a much larger clone, this may be a read error. The V and J genes are TRBV24-1 and TRBJ1-4; D not certain. The CDR3 length is 17 residues. Germline V CDR1 and CDR2: KGHDR, SFDVKD. Trimming shortened V by 2 bases and J by 3 bases, and 15 bases separated the two germline ends. This chain's CDR3 is CATSDWPWDTSNEKLFF. The CDR3 coding sequence is TGTGCCACCAGTGATTGGCCCTGGGATACATCTAATGAAAAACTGTTTTTT.

This clonotype was recorded at least ten times. This rearrangement joins TRBV12-3 or TRBV12-4 to TRBJ2-3; no reliable D call. The ends were cut back, 7 bases at V and 3 bases at J, with 5 bases in the middle. This CDR3 is built from 11 residues. The CDR3 protein is CASTKTDTQYF. The CDR3 DNA sequence: TGTGCCAGCACCAAGACAGATACGCAGTATTTT.

This clonotype appeared many times. The V gene is TRBV10-3, the J gene TRBJ2-2; 9 bases are a match to TRBD2. V was clipped by 6 bases and J by 3 bases; unmatched bases: 11. CDR1 and CDR2 (germline): ENHRY, SYGVKD. The CDR3 consists of 17 residues. CDR3 in amino acids: CAISFSRLAVHTGELFF. CDR3 nucleotides: TGTGCCATCAGCTTTTCTAGACTAGCGGTTCACACCGGGGAGCTGTTTTTT.

A remark on this clonotype: One junction end does not reproduce the germline sequence, and a read error may be involved. The chain has TRBV14 and TRBJ1-6; D uncertain. CDR1 is SGHDN, CDR2 FVKESK, per germline. The CDR3 is 12 residues long. CDR3 sequence: CAISRLLSPLHF. CDR3 DNA sequence: TGTGCCATCTCCAGGCTCCTTTCACCCCTCCATTTT.

Comment on this clonotype: No conserved phenylalanine or tryptophan ends this CDR3, so it is likely a read error. The chain is built from TRBV11-2 and TRBJ2-1; no definite D call. In germline, CDR1 is SGHAT, CDR2 FQNNGV. The CDR3 is 16 residues long. With 6 bases removed from V and 3 bases from J, the gap between germline ends came to 18 bases. CDR3 coding DNA: TGTGCCAGCAGTCAACTCCGGTCTAGTGACTACAATGAGCAGTTCCTC. This encodes CASSQLRSSDYNEQFL.

As concerns this clonotype: A much larger clone lies one base from this, so it may be a read error. The chain has TRBV24-1 and TRBJ1-4, with 8 bases matching TRBD1. Trimming cost V 6 bases and J 7 bases; bases outside gene matches: 6. The CDR3 runs 14 residues. The germline gives CDR1 KGHDR, CDR2 SFDVKD. The CDR3 DNA follows: TGTGCCACCAGTCCGGGACAGGACGCTGAAAAACTGTTTTTT. This encodes CATSPGQDAEKLFF.

Comments on this clonotype: The CDR3 end shows no conserved phenylalanine or tryptophan, and so a read error is likely. The CDR3, as DNA: TGTACCGGAACTTTGGGGGAGCAGTACGAGCAGTACTAC. Its translation: CTGTLGEQYEQYY. The chain couples TRBV7-9 to TRBJ2-7; possibly TRBD1 or TRBD2 for D (5 bases each). This CDR3 is built from 13 residues. Germline V gene data show CDR1 as SEHNR and CDR2 as FQNEAQ (reference sequence).

Turning to this clonotype: A read error is possible here, since a much larger clone lies one base away. This chain connects TRBV28 to TRBJ1-1; weak D call: TRBD1 (6 bases). CDR1 is MDHEN and CDR2 is SYDVKM in the germline V gene. There are 15 residues in the CDR3. The CDR3: CVSSPGGRPDLQAFF. In DNA, the CDR3 is TGTGTCAGCAGCCCCGGGGGCCGACCGGATTTACAAGCTTTCTTT. The whole variable domain, filled in from reference TRBV28 and TRBJ1-1, reads DVKVTQSSRYLVKRTGEKVFLECVQDMDHENMFWYRQDPGLGLRLIYFSYDVKMKEKGDIPEGYSVSREKKERFSLILESASTNQTSMYLCVSSPGGRPDLQAFFGQGTRLTVV.

Worth noting for this clonotype: A much more abundant neighbour one base away suggests this may be a read error. The genes are TRBV6-4 and TRBJ2-2, with D perhaps matching TRBD1 (5 bases). The V and J ends lost 0 bases and 4 bases respectively, with 12 bases between them. This CDR3 has 16 residues. Germline CDR1 reads MRHNA; CDR2 reads SNTAGT. CDR3 nucleotides: TGTGCCAGCAGTGACTCGCCCCAGGGTAGCACCGGGGAGCTGTTTTTT. Translating it yields CASSDSPQGSTGELFF.

This chain links TRBV29-1 with TRBJ2-3; D unclear. Germline CDR1 SQVTM, CDR2 ANQGSEA. Trimming stripped 7 bases from V and 5 bases from J, with 25 bases between. CDR3 length equals 16 residues. CDR3 nucleotides: TGCAGCGCCAGCCCACTATCGGCTGAATTCATAGATACGCAGTATTTT. Amino acid sequence: CSASPLSAEFIDTQYF.

Remarks on this clonotype: The junction departs from germline at one end; a sequencing error may be responsible. The rearrangement joins TRBV11-2 to TRBJ2-2; D gene unclear. CDR3 size: 15 residues. CDR1 SGHAT and CDR2 FQNNGV come from the germline V gene. The CDR3 is CASSLRLENTGELFF. Here the CDR3 DNA reads TGTGCGAGCAGCTTACGGCTGGAGAACACCGGGGAGCTGTTTTTT.

A few counts support this clonotype. An end of the junction does not agree with germline; a read error may underlie this. This chain links TRBV12-3 or TRBV12-4 with TRBJ2-1; unclear D gene. The CDR3 consists of 12 residues. CDR3 loop: CVSSRYNNERFF. In nucleotides, the CDR3 is TGTGTCAGCAGCCGGTACAACAATGAGCGGTTCTTC.

In regard to this clonotype: The junction shows a germline mismatch at one end, possibly a read error. The DNA for the CDR3 is TGTGCCAGCAGCTTAGGGGGCGCCGGGGTGCTGTTTTTT. It translates to CASSLGGAGVLFF. The chain couples TRBV11-3 to TRBJ2-2; perhaps D is TRBD1 or TRBD2 (5 bases each). Germline values: CDR1 SGHNT, CDR2 YENEEA. This CDR3 region has 13 residues.

This clonotype has just a few counts. The chain uses TRBV24-1 and TRBJ1-1; 7 bases are shared with TRBD1. J gave up 10 bases and V 8 bases, and 9 bases lay outside the gene matches. This CDR3 contains 12 residues. Germline CDR1 reads KGHDR; CDR2 reads SFDVKD. CDR3 loop: CATTSAGGRAFF. CDR3 in DNA: TGTGCCACCACCTCTGCAGGGGGGAGAGCTTTCTTT.

To note about this clonotype: Because it lacks the conserved phenylalanine or tryptophan at the end, this CDR3 is likely a read error. The chain links TRBV29-1 to TRBJ2-5; 8 nucleotides agree with TRBD1. This CDR3 has 14 residues. Per the germline V gene, CDR1 is SQVTM and CDR2 is ANQGSEA. CDR3 DNA: TGCAGCGTCCAGGGCACAGGGGGAACTGAGATCCAGTACTCC. It specifies CSVQGTGGTEIQYS.

As to this clonotype: Given a much more abundant clone one base away, this may be a read error. V is TRBV7-9 and J is TRBJ2-7; D might be TRBD2 (6 bases). Per germline, CDR1 SEHNR and CDR2 FQNEAQ (reference sequence). This CDR3 is 14 amino acids long. V was trimmed by 5 bases and J by 6 bases, leaving 17 bases between them. CDR3 bases: TGTGCCAGCAGCACGCCGGGAGTAGCGACCGAGCAGTACTTC. Protein sequence: CASSTPGVATEQYF.

On this clonotype: Relative to the germline gene, one junction end is altered; a read error may explain this. The chain combines TRBV6-5 with TRBJ1-1, with D unclear. CDR3 length equals 15 residues. Per germline, CDR1 MNHEY and CDR2 SVGAGI. Here the CDR3 reads CASRSEEGTGTEVFF. For the CDR3, the DNA is TGTGCCAGCAGATCTGAGGAGGGAACGGGCACTGAAGTTTTCTTT.